This passage covers 27 T cell receptor beta chains from one sample sequenced in a study of breast tumors, draining lymph nodes, adjacent tissues. The lymph nodes were axillary draining lymph nodes from breast cancer patients. In TCRdb, the multiplex PCR reads were re-called with MiXCR into one record per CDR3 protein. The sample includes 150,000 to 200,000 distinct CDR3 sequences, 30% to 35% of them seen just once. Input material: axillary lymph node tissue. Every receptor here comes from a female donor with breast cancer. Some clones in this sample may be carry-over from other donors' samples.

This clonotype was observed at least ten times. A clone one base away is much larger, so this may be a read error. The rearrangement uses TRBV20-1 and TRBJ1-2; 9 nucleotides agree with TRBD1. The CDR3 extends over 12 amino acids. Germline V gene lookup returns CDR1 DFQATT and CDR2 SNEGSKA (reference sequence). The chain's CDR3 is CSATDRGYGSTF. The CDR3, as DNA: TGCAGTGCTACGGACAGGGGCTATGGCTCCACCTTC.

This clonotype was detected many times. This rearrangement joins TRBV29-1 to TRBJ2-3; either TRBD1 or TRBD2 may fit D (7 bases each). The CDR3 runs to 15 residues. The ends were cut back, 4 bases at V and 6 bases at J, with 20 bases in the middle. CDR1 and CDR2 (germline): SQVTM, ANQGSEA. DNA of the CDR3: TGCAGCGTTGGGGGGGGGACAGCGAGATTTGATACGCAGTATTTT. Translating it yields CSVGGGTARFDTQYF.

This clonotype was seen repeatedly, ten times or more. Written as DNA, the CDR3 is TGTGCCAGCACGGGGGAAGCTAGCAATCAGCCCCAGCATTTT. This codes for CASTGEASNQPQHF. The genes are TRBV2 and TRBJ1-5; a possible D gene is TRBD1 (5 bases). The CDR3 has 14 amino acids. V lost 7 bases and J 0 bases, leaving 10 bases between the germline ends. Germline values: CDR1 SNHLY, CDR2 FYNNEI. Complete variable domain (other parts from reference TRBV2 and TRBJ1-5): EPEVTQTPSHQVTQMGQEVILRCVPISNHLYFYWYRQILGQKVEFLVSFYNNEISEKSEIFDDQFSVERPDGSNFTLKIRSTKLEDSAMYFCASTGEASNQPQHFGDGTRLSIL.

This clonotype was seen many times. This sequence joins TRBV24-1 and TRBJ2-1, with D perhaps TRBD1 (5 bases). CDR1 KGHDR and CDR2 SFDVKD come from the germline V gene. CDR3 length: 12 amino acids. V shed 6 bases and J shed 7 bases, with 9 bases lying between them. CDR3 bases: TGTGCCACCAGTCACAGGCTTAATGAGCAGTTCTTC. It yields the protein CATSHRLNEQFF.

This clonotype has at least ten counts. J is TRBJ2-2 and V is TRBV5-1, with TRBD2 identical over 10 bases. This CDR3 spans 15 amino acids. Germline V gene lookup returns CDR1 SGHRS and CDR2 YFSETQ. V gave up 7 bases and J gave up 1 base; unmatched junction bases: 4. CDR3 nucleotides: TGCGCCAGCCGATGGACTAGCGGGAACACCGGGGAGCTGTTTTTT. It yields the protein CASRWTSGNTGELFF.

J is TRBJ1-2 and V is TRBV9; D might be TRBD1 (6 bases). The CDR3 has 19 residues. Germline loops: CDR1 SGDLS, CDR2 YYNGEE. V was shortened by 7 bases and J by 0 bases, with 28 bases between the two germline ends. CDR3 DNA: TGTGCCAGCGGAAACAGGGAGGTCCGAAAAGGGATCCCTAACTATGGCTACACCTTC. Protein sequence: CASGNREVRKGIPNYGYTF. Based on the CDR3 plus reference TRBV9 and TRBJ1-2, the full variable domain is DSGVTQTPKHLITATGQRVTLRCSPRSGDLSVYWYQQSLDQGLQFLIQYYNGEERAKGNILERFSAQQFPDLHSELNLSSLELGDSALYFCASGNREVRKGIPNYGYTFGSGTRLTVV.

The genes are TRBV19 and TRBJ1-2, with D possibly being TRBD1 (5 bases). Germline CDR1 is LNHDA and CDR2 is SQIVND (reference sequence). With 9 bases removed from V and 3 bases from J, the gap between germline ends came to 17 bases. The length of the CDR3 is 14 residues. The CDR3 DNA reads TGTGCCAGCAGTGGACACACGAAGGACTATGGCTACACCTTC. This encodes CASSGHTKDYGYTF. Combining the CDR3 with reference TRBV19 and TRBJ1-2 gives the whole variable domain DGGITQSPKYLFRKEGQNVTLSCEQNLNHDAMYWYRQDPGQGLRLIYYSQIVNDFQKGDIAEGYSVSREKKESFPLTVTSAQKNPTAFYLCASSGHTKDYGYTFGSGTRLTVV.

In its sample, this clonotype was seen many times. This chain joins TRBV29-1 and TRBJ2-2; TRBD2 aligns across 7 bases. Germline values: CDR1 SQVTM, CDR2 ANQGSEA. The CDR3 totals 14 residues. J gave up 5 bases and V 5 bases, and 8 bases lay outside the gene matches. CDR3 in amino acids: CSVNSGGGTGELFF. The CDR3 DNA sequence: TGCAGCGTTAACTCGGGAGGAGGTACCGGGGAGCTGTTTTTT.

Turning to this clonotype: This could be a read error, since a much larger clone is one nucleotide away. This sequence joins TRBV7-8 and TRBJ1-2; maybe TRBD1 (5 bases). The CDR3 totals 16 residues. The V gene's germline CDR1 is SGHVS and CDR2 FQNEAQ. The CDR3, as DNA: TGTGCCAGCAGCTTAGATCCGACAGCCCCTGGGACTGGCCACACCTTC. This encodes CASSLDPTAPGTGHTF.

V is TRBV7-9 and J is TRBJ1-6, with D tentatively TRBD1 (6 bases). Germline V gene sequence: CDR1 SEHNR, CDR2 FQNEAQ (reference sequence). Between the trimmed V and J ends, which lost 6 bases and 7 bases, there was a span of 13 bases. This CDR3 comprises 14 residues. The CDR3 sequence: CASSIVRGNSPLHF. Here the CDR3 DNA reads TGTGCCAGCAGTATCGTCAGGGGAAATTCACCCCTCCACTTT.

This clonotype appeared many times. V is TRBV20-1 and J is TRBJ1-4, with 7 bases matching TRBD1. Germline lookup yields CDR1 DFQATT and CDR2 SNEGSKA (reference sequence). The CDR3 consists of 15 residues. V lost 0 bases and J lost 5; bases outside the gene matches: 6. The CDR3 sequence is CSARDRQGLNEKLFF. The CDR3 region has the DNA TGCAGTGCTAGAGATAGACAGGGCTTAAATGAAAAACTGTTTTTT.

With regard to this clonotype: Being one base from a much bigger clone, this may be a read error. The chain links TRBV6-2 or TRBV6-3 to TRBJ2-7; TRBD1 matches at 7 bases. Germline CDR1 MNHEY, CDR2 SVGEGT. V lost 11 bases and J lost 4; bases outside the gene matches: 14. The CDR3 contains 14 residues. CDR3 bases: TGTGCCCGTACCCAGGGACAGAATCAATACGAGCAGTACTTC. Translating gives CARTQGQNQYEQYF.

The V call is TRBV12-3 or TRBV12-4, the J call TRBJ2-7, with D perhaps matching TRBD2 (5 bases). CDR3 length equals 12 residues. With 6 bases removed from V and 6 bases from J, the gap between germline ends came to 12 bases. CDR3 nucleotides: TGTGCCAGCAGCGGGAAAGGCCTCGAGCAGTACTTC. As protein: CASSGKGLEQYF.

The chain employs TRBV19 and TRBJ1-2; 9 nucleotides align to TRBD1. CDR1 LNHDA and CDR2 SQIVND come from the germline V gene (reference sequence). V trimming: 3 bases; J trimming: 2 bases; junction bases outside the gene matches: 7. This CDR3 has 16 amino acids. In DNA, the CDR3 is TGTGCCAGTAGTATCCTACAGGGGGCTAAGAACTATGGCTACACCTTC. Amino acids: CASSILQGAKNYGYTF.

V gene TRBV7-3 combines with J gene TRBJ2-5; either TRBD1 or TRBD2 may supply D (7 bases each). The length of the CDR3 is 15 residues. Trimming left V 5 bases short and J 1 base short, with 14 bases between. Germline values: CDR1 SGHTA, CDR2 FQGTGA. CDR3 sequence reads: CASSVSGGAQETQYF. The CDR3 DNA follows: TGTGCCAGCAGCGTCTCAGGGGGGGCCCAAGAGACCCAGTACTTC. Complete variable domain (other parts from reference TRBV7-3 and TRBJ2-5): GAGVSQTPSNKVTEKGKYVELRCDPISGHTALYWYRQSLGQGPEFLIYFQGTGAADDSGLPNDRFFAVRPEGSVSTLKIQRTERGDSAVYLCASSVSGGAQETQYFGPGTRLLVL.

This clonotype was observed a few times. This may arise from a read error, as a much more abundant clone is one base away. The chain employs TRBV9 and TRBJ1-5; D is unresolved. The germline V gene has CDR1 SGDLS and CDR2 YYNGEE. V dropped 4 bases and J dropped 3 bases, with 23 bases sitting between them. The CDR3 has 18 amino acids. The CDR3 reads CASSPTRGARSTNQPQHF. The DNA of the CDR3 is TGTGCCAGCAGCCCTACGAGAGGCGCGAGGAGTACCAATCAGCCCCAGCATTTT.

The chain recombines TRBV19 with TRBJ1-1; D is undetermined. The germline V gene has CDR1 LNHDA and CDR2 SQIVND (reference sequence). There are 13 residues in the CDR3. Trimming took off 4 bases at V and 2 bases at J, with 8 bases between the two ends. CDR3: CASSTTSNTEAFF. In DNA form, the CDR3 reads TGTGCCAGTAGTACAACGAGCAACACTGAAGCTTTCTTT. The full variable domain, completed using reference TRBV19 and TRBJ1-1, is DGGITQSPKYLFRKEGQNVTLSCEQNLNHDAMYWYRQDPGQGLRLIYYSQIVNDFQKGDIAEGYSVSREKKESFPLTVTSAQKNPTAFYLCASSTTSNTEAFFGQGTRLTVV.

This clonotype was found many times. The rearrangement joins TRBV30 to TRBJ1-2; D is unresolved. Germline V lookup: CDR1 GTSNPN, CDR2 SVGIG (reference sequence). The CDR3 is 11 amino acids. The ends were cut back, 1 base at V and 9 bases at J, with 9 bases in the middle. DNA of the CDR3: TGTGCCTGGAGTGCCAAAACGAGCTACACCTTC. The encoded protein is CAWSAKTSYTF.

This clonotype was seen many times. V and J are TRBV6-5 and TRBJ1-2; D unresolved. Looked up from germline, CDR1 is MNHEY and CDR2 is SVGAGI. The CDR3 is 14 amino acids. Deletions cut 0 bases from V and 4 bases from J, with 9 bases between. CDR3 region: CASSYSWDFYGYTF. The CDR3 DNA reads as TGTGCCAGCAGTTACTCGTGGGATTTCTATGGCTACACCTTC.

The chain joins TRBV19 to TRBJ1-4; 10 bases fit TRBD1. CDR1 is LNHDA and CDR2 is SQIVND in the germline V gene (reference sequence). Trimming took 6 bases from V and 8 from J; bases not matched to a gene: 12. The CDR3 has 16 residues. The CDR3 spells CASSILPGQGWEKLFF. Written as DNA, the CDR3 is TGTGCCAGTAGCATACTCCCGGGACAGGGGTGGGAAAAACTGTTTTTT. The variable domain in full, completed from reference TRBV19 and TRBJ1-4, reads DGGITQSPKYLFRKEGQNVTLSCEQNLNHDAMYWYRQDPGQGLRLIYYSQIVNDFQKGDIAEGYSVSREKKESFPLTVTSAQKNPTAFYLCASSILPGQGWEKLFFGSGTQLSVL.

This clonotype was seen repeatedly, ten times or more. The chain is built from TRBV2 and TRBJ2-1, with D uncertain. The CDR3 runs to 12 residues. Germline lookup yields CDR1 SNHLY and CDR2 FYNNEI. V lost 3 bases, J lost 7 bases, and 7 bases lay in between. The CDR3: CASSDLGNEQFF. The CDR3 nucleotides are TGTGCCAGCAGTGATCTGGGAAATGAGCAGTTCTTC.

This clonotype showed up many times. This chain joins TRBV24-1 and TRBJ2-1, with 9 bases fitting TRBD1. The J segment lost 4 bases and the V segment lost 4 bases, leaving 7 bases of the junction unmatched. Germline values: CDR1 KGHDR, CDR2 SFDVKD. This CDR3 spans 16 amino acids. The CDR3 sequence: CATSDPGTGRYNEQFF. The DNA for the CDR3 is TGTGCCACCAGTGACCCCGGGACAGGGCGTTACAATGAGCAGTTCTTC.

A note on this clonotype: A much bigger clone sits one base away, suggesting this may be a read error. The CDR3 DNA follows: TGTGCCGGCAGTTTAGCGTGGGGGCTTGGAAACACCATATATTTT. Translation gives CAGSLAWGLGNTIYF. The rearrangement links TRBV28 to TRBJ1-3; tentative D call: TRBD1 (6 bases). Germline lookup yields CDR1 MDHEN and CDR2 SYDVKM. This CDR3 comprises 15 residues.

This clonotype has ten or more counts. The chain is built from TRBV27 and TRBJ1-6, with 7 bases identical to TRBD1. The CDR3 is 15 residues long. The V gene's germline CDR1 is MNHEY and CDR2 SMNVEV (reference sequence). The V and J ends lost 5 bases and 7 bases, in that order; junction bases with no gene match: 8. The CDR3 DNA follows: TGTGCCAGCAGTCTCCGGGACAGCCACAATTCACCCCTCCACTTT. Its translation: CASSLRDSHNSPLHF.

In its sample, this clonotype was seen many times. A read error may produce the germline difference seen at one junction end. This chain joins TRBV7-7 and TRBJ2-5; D remains ambiguous. The CDR3 is 12 residues long. Germline V gene lookup returns CDR1 SSHAT and CDR2 FNYEAQ (reference sequence). The CDR3 coding sequence is TGTGCTAGCAGCTTAGACCAAGAGACCCAGTACTTC. Protein product: CASSLDQETQYF.

The chain links TRBV20-1 to TRBJ1-2; tentatively, D is TRBD1 (5 bases). Trimming cost V 0 bases and J 2 bases, with 13 bases left between them. Per germline, CDR1 DFQATT and CDR2 SNEGSKA (reference sequence). This CDR3 comprises 15 residues. As DNA, the CDR3 is TGCAGTGCTAGAGACTCACAGAGGGGAAACTATGGCTACACCTTC. Its translation is CSARDSQRGNYGYTF.

The V call is TRBV7-2, the J call TRBJ2-3; TRBD2 agrees at 12 bases. The CDR3 is 18 residues long. V lost 5 bases and J lost 1; bases outside the gene matches: 10. Germline CDR1 and CDR2: SGHTA and FQGNSA. CDR3 bases: TGTGCCAGCAGCGGCGGACTAGCGGGAAGTTTCGGCACAGATACGCAGTATTTT. Translated: CASSGGLAGSFGTDTQYF.